One sample yielded the 8 T cell receptor beta chains listed below, sequenced in a study of blood T cell repertoires in COVID-19. The assay was immunoSEQ multiplex PCR, and TCRdb's table has in-frame clones only and misses some. Among 150,000 or so clones listed, around 80% were seen once. The sequenced material came from peripheral blood. These receptors were taken from a human donor with acute or convalescent COVID-19. The donor label of this sample is uncertain.

The chain couples TRBV13 to TRBJ1-3; the D gene is possibly TRBD1 (6 bases). This CDR3 has 16 amino acids. Germline V gene lookup returns CDR1 PRHDT and CDR2 FYEKMQ (reference sequence). Trimming removed 5 bases at V and 7 bases at J, with 21 bases between. CDR3 in DNA: TGTGCCAGCAGCGGAAAAAGGACAGCTCTCGGGAACACCATATATTTT. The encoded protein is CASSGKRTALGNTIYF.

V is TRBV7-9 and J is TRBJ1-1, with 12 bases aligning to TRBD1. This CDR3 is 15 amino acids long. Losses at the gene ends were 4 bases for V and 8 bases for J; bases not matched to a gene: 8. Per the germline V gene, CDR1 is SEHNR and CDR2 is FQNEAQ (reference sequence). CDR3 residues: CASSYAGTGGREAFF. CDR3 bases: TGTGCCAGCAGCTACGCCGGGACAGGGGGCAGAGAAGCTTTCTTT.

The rearrangement links TRBV7-9 to TRBJ1-2; a weak D match, TRBD1 (6 bases). CDR1 is SEHNR and CDR2 is FQNEAQ in the germline V gene (reference sequence). V was cut by 0 bases and J by 8 bases, with 10 bases left in between. The CDR3 has 13 residues. The CDR3 sequence: CASSLATGVGYTF. The CDR3 DNA sequence: TGTGCCAGCAGCTTAGCGACAGGTGTCGGCTACACCTTC.

This clone appeared once. The chain joins TRBV3-1 (or the pseudogene TRBV3-2) to TRBJ2-1; TRBD2 is a possible D gene (5 bases). The germline V gene encodes CDR1 LGHDT and CDR2 YNNKEL (reference sequence). V lost 0 bases and J lost 2, with 8 bases in between. CDR3 length: 15 amino acids. The CDR3 loop is CASSQDRGTYNEQFF. CDR3 sequence (DNA): TGTGCCAGCAGCCAAGACCGGGGAACCTACAATGAGCAGTTCTTC.

This clone was counted a single time. The chain employs TRBV7-2 and TRBJ1-5, with 7 bases aligning to TRBD1. V lost 6 bases to trimming and J lost 4 bases; unmatched junction nucleotides: 9. The CDR3 length is 15 residues. The germline CDR1 and CDR2 sequences are SGHTA and FQGNSA. CDR3: CASRPTGTENQPQHF. As DNA, the CDR3 is TGTGCCAGCAGGCCCACCGGGACAGAGAATCAGCCCCAGCATTTT.

This clone occurred once. The genes are TRBV7-2 and TRBJ1-2; 8 bases line up with TRBD1. V lost 5 bases and J lost 5; bases outside the gene matches: 13. Germline V lookup: CDR1 SGHTA, CDR2 FQGNSA. This CDR3 has 16 residues. The DNA of the CDR3 is TGTGCCAGCAGCCAGGGGGTGGCAGGGGGCTGGTATGGCTACACCTTC. Translation: CASSQGVAGGWYGYTF.

The chain employs TRBV19 and TRBJ1-6; TRBD1 aligns across 8 bases. This CDR3 is built from 16 residues. From germline, CDR1 is LNHDA and CDR2 SQIVND (reference sequence). The junction had 11 bases not matched to a gene; V was cut back by 4 bases and J by 9 bases. For the CDR3, the DNA is TGTGCCAGTAGTACGGGGACAGGCTATTCAGGTTCACCCCTCCACTTT. Translation gives CASSTGTGYSGSPLHF.

This chain joins TRBV27 and TRBJ2-7; 9 nucleotides line up with TRBD1. CDR1 is MNHEY and CDR2 is SMNVEV in the germline V gene (reference sequence). V dropped 6 bases and J dropped 4; count of bases not matched to a gene: 10. The CDR3 loop spans 15 amino acids. CDR3 residues: CASSPLGDRVYEQYF. In DNA form, the CDR3 reads TGTGCCAGCAGCCCTCTGGGGGACAGGGTGTACGAGCAGTACTTC.